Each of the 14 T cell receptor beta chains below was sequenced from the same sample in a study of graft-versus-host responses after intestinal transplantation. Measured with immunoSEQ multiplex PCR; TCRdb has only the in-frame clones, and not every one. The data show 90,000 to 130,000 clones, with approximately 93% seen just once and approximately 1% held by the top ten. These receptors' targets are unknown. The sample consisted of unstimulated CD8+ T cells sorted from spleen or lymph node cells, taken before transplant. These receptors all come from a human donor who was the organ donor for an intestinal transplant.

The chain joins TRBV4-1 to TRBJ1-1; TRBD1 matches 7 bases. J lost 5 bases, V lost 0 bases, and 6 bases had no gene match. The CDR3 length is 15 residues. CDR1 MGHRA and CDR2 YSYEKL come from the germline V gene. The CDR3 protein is CASSQESSGGTEAFF. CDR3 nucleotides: TGCGCCAGCAGCCAAGAATCGTCAGGGGGAACTGAAGCTTTCTTT.

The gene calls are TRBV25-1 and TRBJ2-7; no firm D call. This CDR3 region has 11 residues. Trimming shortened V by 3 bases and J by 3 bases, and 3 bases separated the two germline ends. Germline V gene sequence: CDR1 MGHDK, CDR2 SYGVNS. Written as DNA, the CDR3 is TGTGCCAGCAGTGAGGGCTACGAGCAGTACTTC. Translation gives CASSEGYEQYF.

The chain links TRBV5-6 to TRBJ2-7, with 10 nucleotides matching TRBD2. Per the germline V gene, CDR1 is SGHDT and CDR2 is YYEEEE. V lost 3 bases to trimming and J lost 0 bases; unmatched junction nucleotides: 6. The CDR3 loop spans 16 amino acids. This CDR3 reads CASSSLRTSGSYEQYF. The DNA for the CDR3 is TGTGCCAGCAGCTCCTTACGGACTAGCGGCTCCTACGAGCAGTACTTC.

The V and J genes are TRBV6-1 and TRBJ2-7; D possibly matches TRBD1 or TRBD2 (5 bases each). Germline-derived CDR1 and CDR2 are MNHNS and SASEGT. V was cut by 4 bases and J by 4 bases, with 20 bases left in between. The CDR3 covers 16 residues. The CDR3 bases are TGTGCCAGCAGTGGCTTCGATCCGGGACCTACTTACGAGCAGTACTTC. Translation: CASSGFDPGPTYEQYF.

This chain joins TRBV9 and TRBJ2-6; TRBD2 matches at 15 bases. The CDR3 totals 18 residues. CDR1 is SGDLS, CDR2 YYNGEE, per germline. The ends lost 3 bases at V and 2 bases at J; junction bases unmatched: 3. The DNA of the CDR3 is TGTGCCAGCAGCGACGGACTAGCGGGAGGGACTGGGGCCAACGTCCTGACTTTC. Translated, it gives CASSDGLAGGTGANVLTF.

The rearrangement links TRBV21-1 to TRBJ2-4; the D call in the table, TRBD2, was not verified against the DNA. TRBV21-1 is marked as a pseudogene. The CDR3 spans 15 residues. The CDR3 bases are TGTGCCAGCAGCCCGGGACTCCTTATCAAAAACATTCAGTACTTC. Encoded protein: CASSPGLLIKNIQYF.

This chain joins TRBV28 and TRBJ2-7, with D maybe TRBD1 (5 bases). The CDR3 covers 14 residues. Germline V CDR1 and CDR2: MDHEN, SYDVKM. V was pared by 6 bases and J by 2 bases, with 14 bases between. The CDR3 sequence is CASSPPEDTYEQYF. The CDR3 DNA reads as TGTGCCAGCAGCCCGCCTGAGGACACCTACGAGCAGTACTTC.

This CDR3 is CSAEVGGSLVGELFF. As DNA, the CDR3 is TGCAGCGCCGAAGTGGGCGGGAGTTTGGTCGGGGAGCTGTTTTTT. V is TRBV29-1 and J is TRBJ2-2; 7 bases match TRBD2. J lost 7 bases, V lost 7 bases, and 15 bases had no gene match. CDR3 length: 15 amino acids. Germline lookup yields CDR1 SQVTM and CDR2 ANQGSEA.

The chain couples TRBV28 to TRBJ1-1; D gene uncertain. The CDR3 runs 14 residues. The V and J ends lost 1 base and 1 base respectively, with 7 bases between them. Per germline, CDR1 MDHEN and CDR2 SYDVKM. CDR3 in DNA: TGTGCCAGCAGTTTATTATTTACGAACACTGAAGCTTTCTTT. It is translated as CASSLLFTNTEAFF.

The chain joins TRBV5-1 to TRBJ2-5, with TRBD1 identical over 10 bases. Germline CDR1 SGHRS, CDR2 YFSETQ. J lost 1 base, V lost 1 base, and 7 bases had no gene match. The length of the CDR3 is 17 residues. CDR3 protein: CASSLPSGTGAQETQYF. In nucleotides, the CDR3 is TGCGCCAGCAGCTTGCCCTCCGGGACAGGGGCCCAAGAGACCCAGTACTTC.

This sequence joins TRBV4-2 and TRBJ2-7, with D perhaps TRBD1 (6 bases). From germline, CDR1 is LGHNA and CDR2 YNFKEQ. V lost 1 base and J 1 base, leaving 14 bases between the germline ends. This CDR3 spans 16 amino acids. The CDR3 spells CASSQGQGIGSYEQYF. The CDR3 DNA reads TGTGCCAGCAGCCAAGGCCAGGGGATCGGGTCCTACGAGCAGTACTTC.

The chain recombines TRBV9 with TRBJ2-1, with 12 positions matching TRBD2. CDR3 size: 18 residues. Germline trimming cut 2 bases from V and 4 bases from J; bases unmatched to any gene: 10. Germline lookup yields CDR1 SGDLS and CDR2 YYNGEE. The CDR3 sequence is CASSVRLAGEARYNEQFF. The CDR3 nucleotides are TGTGCCAGCAGCGTTCGACTAGCGGGAGAGGCAAGGTACAATGAGCAGTTCTTC.

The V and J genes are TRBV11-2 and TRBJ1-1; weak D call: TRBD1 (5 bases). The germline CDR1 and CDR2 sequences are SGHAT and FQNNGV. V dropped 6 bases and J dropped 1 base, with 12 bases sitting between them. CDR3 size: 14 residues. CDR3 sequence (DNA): TGTGCCAGCAGACTCGGGGGATGGAACACTGAAGCTTTCTTT. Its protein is CASRLGGWNTEAFF. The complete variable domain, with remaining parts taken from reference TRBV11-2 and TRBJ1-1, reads EAGVAQSPRYKIIEKRQSVAFWCNPISGHATLYWYQQILGQGPKLLIQFQNNGVVDDSQLPKDRFSAERLKGVDSTLKIQPAKLEDSAVYLCASRLGGWNTEAFFGQGTRLTVV.

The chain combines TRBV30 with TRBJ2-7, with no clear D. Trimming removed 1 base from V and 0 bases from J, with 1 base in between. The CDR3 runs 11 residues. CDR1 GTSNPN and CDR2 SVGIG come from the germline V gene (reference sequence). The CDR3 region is CAWSDSYEQYF. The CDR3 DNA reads TGTGCCTGGAGTGACTCCTACGAGCAGTACTTC. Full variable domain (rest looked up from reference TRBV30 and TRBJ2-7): SQTIHQWPATLVQPVGSPLSLECTVEGTSNPNLYWYRQAAGRGLQLLFYSVGIGQISSEVPQNLSASRPQDRQFILSSKKLLLSDSGFYLCAWSDSYEQYFGPGTRLTVT.